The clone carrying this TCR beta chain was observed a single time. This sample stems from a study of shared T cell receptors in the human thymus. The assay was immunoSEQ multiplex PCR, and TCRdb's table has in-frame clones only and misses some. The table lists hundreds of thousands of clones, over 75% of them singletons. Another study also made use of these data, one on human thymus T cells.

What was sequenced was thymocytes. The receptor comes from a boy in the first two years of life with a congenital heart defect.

The chain's CDR3 is CASSQDFPYSGNTIYF. The CDR3 bases are TGCGCCAGCAGCCAAGATTTTCCCTATAGCGGAAACACCATATATTTT. The J gene is TRBJ1-3, the V gene TRBV4-3; D unresolved. Germline V gene data show CDR1 as LGHNA and CDR2 as YSLEER. This CDR3 has 16 residues. Trimming left V 0 bases short and J 4 bases short, with 13 bases between.